The T cell receptor beta chain described here comes from a study of T cells in Graves' hyperthyroidism and ophthalmopathy. For the study at large: Peripheral blood was collected at initial diagnosis, before any treatment.

There were TCR beta CDR3 regions amplified from RNA transcripts. The HTBI primer set served for first-round RT-PCR of the TCR CDR3. TCRdb passed the multiplex PCR reads through MiXCR, listing each CDR3 protein once. Of 350,000 to 500,000 distinct CDR3 sequences in the sample, around 13% were seen once. The CDR3 has 16 amino acids. The V and J ends lost 1 base and 5 bases respectively, with 16 bases between them. Germline lookup yields CDR1 LGHNA and CDR2 YNFKEQ. The chain recombines TRBV4-2 with TRBJ2-3; TRBD1 is a possible D gene (6 bases). The TCR was taken from a young woman with Graves' hyperthyroidism. The sequencing input was blood. For the CDR3, the DNA is TGTGCCAGCAGCCAAGGGTCCAGGGGCGGAGGAGATACGCAGTATTTT. It specifies CASSQGSRGGGDTQYF.